This T cell receptor (beta chain) was sequenced during a study of PD-1 blockade in classical Hodgkin lymphoma. Study as a whole: Intravenous infusions of nivolumab 3 mg/kg reached patients every 2 weeks.

Per germline, CDR1 SGHRS and CDR2 YFSETQ. V was cut by 0 bases and J by 0 bases, with 6 bases left in between. This CDR3 contains 14 residues. Points from the study as a whole: With respect to the repertoire differences, their causes, possibly disease activity or prior therapy, remain undefined. A significant rise in TCR diversity by C4D1 was seen for CD4+ but not CD8+ cells.

Libraries were prepared by immunoSEQ multiplex PCR; TCRdb keeps only in-frame clonotypes and omits some of them. The data show 66,000 or so clones, about 64% seen once. Details on this clone: What it binds is not known.

All patients experienced relapse after autologous stem cell transplantation, and brentuximab vedotin exposure was variable. Relapsed/refractory classical Hodgkin lymphoma patients had complete, partial or progressive responses. This TCR derives from a human donor with classical Hodgkin lymphoma. The chain has TRBV5-1 and TRBJ1-2, with D uncertain. Sequences were derived from peripheral blood mononuclear cells (PBMCs), sampled before the second cycle of nivolumab. Here the CDR3 reads CASSLGTANYGYTF. CDR3 nucleotide sequence: TGCGCCAGCAGCTTGGGGACGGCTAACTATGGCTACACCTTC. The full variable domain, its missing parts supplied by reference TRBV5-1 and TRBJ1-2, is KAGVTQTPRYLIKTRGQQVTLSCSPISGHRSVSWYQQTPGQGLQFLFEYFSETQRNKGNFPGRFSGRQFSNSRSEMNVSTLELGDSALYLCASSLGTANYGYTFGSGTRLTVV.